The 3 T cell receptor beta chains presented below share a single source sample, sequenced in a study of shared clonotypes between healthy human individuals. Clones were sequenced by immunoSEQ multiplex PCR, and TCRdb holds only the in-frame ones, with some missing. The sample includes approximately 1.9 million clones, around 95% of them seen just once. Terminally differentiated effector memory CD45RA+ cells were excluded from the naive CD8 cells, which were CD45RO-negative and positively selected for CCR7. The sequencing input was naive CD8+ T cells from PBMCs. All receptors come from a man in his late teens or twenties in good health. Some clones in this sample may be carry-over from other donors' samples.

The chain combines TRBV9 with TRBJ2-3; 7 nucleotides line up with TRBD2. CDR1 is SGDLS and CDR2 is YYNGEE in the germline V gene. V lost 4 bases and J lost 6; bases outside the gene matches: 11. This CDR3 has 15 amino acids. CDR3 protein: CASSPRGEGYDTQYF. Here the CDR3 DNA reads TGTGCCAGCAGCCCCCGGGGGGAAGGGTACGATACGCAGTATTTT.

The chain recombines TRBV4-1 with TRBJ2-5; 9 positions match TRBD2. The junction had 18 bases not matched to a gene; V was cut back by 0 bases and J by 4 bases. CDR1 is MGHRA and CDR2 is YSYEKL in the germline V gene. The CDR3 totals 20 residues. The CDR3 sequence: CASSQDRGARLAESGETQYF. The CDR3 DNA is TGCGCCAGCAGCCAAGATAGGGGGGCCCGACTAGCGGAGTCCGGAGAGACCCAGTACTTC.

V and J are TRBV29-1 and TRBJ2-7; D not certain. The V end was cut by 4 bases, the J end by 0 bases, with 10 bases between. CDR1 is SQVTM and CDR2 is ANQGSEA in the germline V gene. The CDR3 extends over 13 amino acids. The CDR3 region has the DNA TGCAGCGTTGGAGGCCTTAACTCCTACGAGCAGTACTTC. Translating it yields CSVGGLNSYEQYF.